The 27 T cell receptor beta chains in this list originate from one sample, sequenced in a study of shared clonotypes between healthy human individuals. Clones were sequenced by immunoSEQ multiplex PCR, and TCRdb holds only the in-frame ones, with some missing. There are 2 million to 2.5 million clones in the sample; 93% occur only once, and 0.35% to 0.45% lies in the top ten. Material for sequencing was naive CD4+ T cells from PBMCs. Subset defined: CD45RA+ positively selected. The receptors derive from a man aged 18 to 30 in good health. Some clones in this sample may be carry-over from other donors' samples.

The genes are TRBV11-2 and TRBJ1-1; D ambiguous. The CDR3 runs to 13 residues. CDR1 and CDR2 from the germline V gene are SGHAT and FQNNGV. Trimming removed 3 bases at V and 7 bases at J, with 12 bases between. The DNA for the CDR3 is TGTGCCAGCAGCTTGTATCAGTGGGGTGAAGCTTTCTTT. It yields the protein CASSLYQWGEAFF.

This chain links TRBV7-6 with TRBJ2-3, with TRBD1 matching 7 bases. With 5 bases clipped from V and 7 bases from J, the junction kept 3 bases outside the gene matches. Germline V CDR1 and CDR2: SGHVS, FNYEAQ. There are 12 residues in the CDR3. This CDR3 reads CASSLQGNTQYF. The CDR3 coding sequence is TGTGCCAGCAGCCTACAGGGGAATACGCAGTATTTT. Based on the CDR3 plus reference TRBV7-6 and TRBJ2-3, the full variable domain is GAGVSQSPRYKVTKRGQDVALRCDPISGHVSLYWYRQALGQGPEFLTYFNYEAQQDKSGLPNDRFSAERPEGSISTLTIQRTEQRDSAMYRCASSLQGNTQYFGPGTRLTVL.

The chain combines TRBV7-2 with TRBJ1-1; D perhaps matches TRBD1 (6 bases). Germline CDR1 and CDR2: SGHTA and FQGNSA. With 1 base removed from V and 11 bases from J, the gap between germline ends came to 14 bases. This CDR3 region has 13 residues. CDR3 in amino acids: CASSLEDGGAAFF. CDR3 in DNA: TGTGCCAGCAGCTTAGAAGATGGGGGGGCGGCTTTCTTT.

The chain combines TRBV28 with TRBJ1-2; possible D gene TRBD1, 5 bases. The CDR3 contains 15 residues. From germline, CDR1 is MDHEN and CDR2 SYDVKM. V was clipped by 6 bases and J by 2 bases, with 16 bases between them. The CDR3 DNA reads as TGTGCCAGCAGCCCCTCGTCGGCAGGGAACTATGGCTACACCTTC. Translated: CASSPSSAGNYGYTF.

The V and J genes are TRBV30 and TRBJ1-3; D is perhaps TRBD1 (5 bases). Trimming cost V 0 bases and J 4 bases, with 22 bases left between them. The germline V gene has CDR1 GTSNPN and CDR2 SVGIG (reference sequence). The CDR3 loop spans 18 amino acids. The CDR3 coding sequence is TGTGCCTGGAGTGTCAGGTCCTCAGGGTACAGGTTAGGAAACACCATATATTTT. This sequence encodes CAWSVRSSGYRLGNTIYF.

This sequence joins TRBV10-1 and TRBJ2-2; TRBD2 aligns across 8 bases. The V and J ends lost 0 bases and 3 bases, in that order; junction bases with no gene match: 6. There are 17 residues in the CDR3. Germline CDR1 WNHNN, CDR2 SYGVQD (reference sequence). CDR3 in DNA: TGCGCCAGCAGTGAGTCTAATAGCGGGGCTTACACCGGGGAGCTGTTTTTT. This gives the protein CASSESNSGAYTGELFF.

The chain uses TRBV19 and TRBJ2-3; no reliable D call. CDR1 and CDR2 (germline): LNHDA, SQIVND (reference sequence). This CDR3 contains 12 residues. Trimming removed 3 bases from V and 5 bases from J, with 6 bases in between. The CDR3 sequence: CASSIRKDTQYF. DNA of the CDR3: TGTGCCAGTAGTATCAGGAAAGATACGCAGTATTTT.

This clone was recorded only once. The J gene is TRBJ2-6, the V gene TRBV14; no clear D gene. The ends were cut back, 0 bases at V and 4 bases at J, with 10 bases in the middle. The CDR3 runs 16 residues. Per germline, CDR1 SGHDN and CDR2 FVKESK. The CDR3 reads CASSQDKVPGANVLTF. The CDR3 DNA reads TGTGCCAGCAGCCAAGATAAGGTACCCGGGGCCAACGTCCTGACTTTC.

The rearrangement uses TRBV2 and TRBJ2-7, with D unclear. The CDR3 length is 15 residues. CDR1 and CDR2 (germline): SNHLY, FYNNEI. Between the trimmed V and J ends, which lost 4 bases and 2 bases, there was a span of 15 bases. The CDR3 coding sequence is TGTGCCAGCAGTGTATTAATCGGAGAAACCTACGAGCAGTACTTC. As protein: CASSVLIGETYEQYF. Together with reference TRBV2 and TRBJ2-7, the CDR3 gives the full variable domain: EPEVTQTPSHQVTQMGQEVILRCVPISNHLYFYWYRQILGQKVEFLVSFYNNEISEKSEIFDDQFSVERPDGSNFTLKIRSTKLEDSAMYFCASSVLIGETYEQYFGPGTRLTVT.

The V and J genes are TRBV2 and TRBJ1-5, with D maybe TRBD1 (5 bases). The CDR3 sequence is 16 residues long. Germline V gene sequence: CDR1 SNHLY, CDR2 FYNNEI. V gave up 1 base and J gave up 4 bases, with 14 bases separating them. The CDR3 DNA is TGTGCCAGCAGTGAAGGTTGGGGACGCCAGAATCAGCCCCAGCATTTT. Translation gives CASSEGWGRQNQPQHF.

CDR3 DNA sequence: TGTGCCAGCAGTCATTTCTACGAGCAGTACTTC. This gives the protein CASSHFYEQYF. The chain employs TRBV6-1 and TRBJ2-7; D gene unclear. This CDR3 region has 11 residues. The germline V gene encodes CDR1 MNHNS and CDR2 SASEGT. V lost 5 bases to trimming and J lost 3 bases, with 5 bases between them.

The chain joins TRBV5-1 to TRBJ2-7; D unresolved. Germline-derived CDR1 and CDR2 are SGHRS and YFSETQ. The CDR3 runs to 16 residues. V was trimmed by 0 bases and J by 2 bases, leaving 15 bases between them. The CDR3: CASSLAGSPETYEQYF. The CDR3 DNA reads TGCGCCAGCAGCTTGGCCGGCAGTCCTGAGACCTACGAGCAGTACTTC.

The chain couples TRBV4-2 to TRBJ1-1, with 7 bases aligning to TRBD1. The junction had 10 bases not matched to a gene; V was cut back by 5 bases and J by 1 base. The CDR3 loop spans 16 amino acids. Germline loops: CDR1 LGHNA, CDR2 YNFKEQ. CDR3 coding DNA: TGTGCCAGCAGCTTTCGAACACAGGGGACGAACACTGAAGCTTTCTTT. Protein product: CASSFRTQGTNTEAFF.

Turning to this clone: In the same sample, other DNA sequences code for this CDR3. The chain couples TRBV20-1 to TRBJ1-2; D uncertain. The length of the CDR3 is 9 residues. The V and J ends lost 5 bases and 8 bases respectively, with 6 bases between them. CDR1 and CDR2 (germline): DFQATT, SNEGSKA (reference sequence). The CDR3 nucleotides read TGCAGTGCTCCCCTCGGCTACACCTTC. Its protein is CSAPLGYTF.

CDR3 nucleotides: TGCGCCAGCAGCGAGGTCCCCGAGACAGAAGCTTTCTTT. Translated: CASSEVPETEAFF. This rearrangement joins TRBV5-1 to TRBJ1-1; D gene unclear. This CDR3 has 13 residues. Germline V CDR1 and CDR2: SGHRS, YFSETQ. V lost 4 bases to trimming and J lost 8 bases, with 15 bases between them.

This clone was seen a single time. The chain has TRBV5-1 and TRBJ2-2; possibly TRBD1 or TRBD2 for D (6 bases each). The germline CDR1 and CDR2 sequences are SGHRS and YFSETQ. The CDR3 is 15 residues long. The V end lost 3 bases, the J end lost 4 bases, and 13 bases lay between the germline ends. DNA of the CDR3: TGCGCCAGCAGCTCGCCGGGGGCTGGCACCGGGGAGCTGTTTTTT. Its translation is CASSSPGAGTGELFF.

The V gene is TRBV7-9, the J gene TRBJ1-4; D is unresolved. The germline CDR1 and CDR2 sequences are SEHNR and FQNEAQ (reference sequence). The V and J ends lost 5 bases and 0 bases respectively, with 13 bases between them. This CDR3 has 16 residues. The CDR3 is CASSPHKRPTNEKLFF. In DNA, the CDR3 is TGTGCCAGCAGCCCCCACAAGAGGCCAACTAATGAAAAACTGTTTTTT.

The chain combines TRBV2 with TRBJ2-2; D ambiguous. Germline CDR1 reads SNHLY; CDR2 reads FYNNEI. Trimming took off 6 bases at V and 5 bases at J, with 13 bases between the two ends. CDR3 length: 14 residues. CDR3 in amino acids: CASSPLGGTGELFF. For the CDR3, the DNA is TGTGCCAGCAGCCCCCTTGGTGGAACCGGGGAGCTGTTTTTT.

The V and J genes are TRBV28 and TRBJ1-5; 8 bases fit TRBD1. The CDR3 has 14 amino acids. The V gene end was trimmed by 5 bases and the J gene end by 2 bases; junction bases not matched to a gene: 2. Germline CDR1 and CDR2: MDHEN and SYDVKM. In DNA form, the CDR3 reads TGTGCCAGCAGTCAGGGGGCAGGCAATCAGCCCCAGCATTTT. It translates to CASSQGAGNQPQHF.

The chain recombines TRBV7-2 with TRBJ2-5, with D possibly matching TRBD2 (6 bases). V lost 4 bases and J lost 2, with 14 bases in between. The CDR3 has 15 amino acids. The V gene's germline CDR1 is SGHTA and CDR2 FQGNSA. In DNA, the CDR3 is TGTGCCAGCAGCTCGGGTTACGGGGGTCAAGAGACCCAGTACTTC. This codes for CASSSGYGGQETQYF.

CDR3 bases: TGTGCCAGCAGGGAGGAAGAGACCCAGTACTTC. It encodes CASREEETQYF. The J gene is TRBJ2-5, the V gene TRBV28; D perhaps matches TRBD2 (5 bases). This CDR3 spans 11 amino acids. V lost 6 bases, J lost 3 bases, and 5 bases lay in between. Germline V gene lookup returns CDR1 MDHEN and CDR2 SYDVKM. The complete variable domain, with remaining parts taken from reference TRBV28 and TRBJ2-5, reads DVKVTQSSRYLVKRTGEKVFLECVQDMDHENMFWYRQDPGLGLRLIYFSYDVKMKEKGDIPEGYSVSREKKERFSLILESASTNQTSMYLCASREEETQYFGPGTRLLVL.

The chain uses TRBV20-1 and TRBJ2-1; a possible D gene is TRBD1 (5 bases). Germline V gene sequence: CDR1 DFQATT, CDR2 SNEGSKA (reference sequence). V was trimmed by 8 bases and J by 8 bases, leaving 10 bases between them. The CDR3 length is 10 residues. For the CDR3, the DNA is TGCAGTCCCTCCAGGGATGAGCAGTTCTTC. This encodes CSPSRDEQFF.

This chain connects TRBV18 to TRBJ1-5; 7 bases agree with TRBD1. The germline CDR1 and CDR2 sequences are KGHSH and LQKENI. V trimming: 3 bases; J trimming: 3 bases; junction bases outside the gene matches: 11. This CDR3 has 17 amino acids. The CDR3 DNA follows: TGTGCCAGCTCACCCGAGTACGGAACAGGGGTCAATCAGCCCCAGCATTTT. It codes for CASSPEYGTGVNQPQHF. Variable domain in full (rest from reference TRBV18 and TRBJ1-5): NAGVMQNPRHLVRRRGQEARLRCSPMKGHSHVYWYRQLPEEGLKFMVYLQKENIIDESGMPKERFSAEFPKEGPSILRIQQVVRGDSAAYFCASSPEYGTGVNQPQHFGDGTRLSIL.

The count of this clone is one. The CDR3 nucleotides are TGTGCCAGCAGTTTAAGGGGTGCGGAGTGGGCTAGCAATCAGCCCCAGCATTTT. Translating gives CASSLRGAEWASNQPQHF. The chain combines TRBV27 with TRBJ1-5; maybe TRBD1 (5 bases). V dropped 2 bases and J dropped 0 bases, with 17 bases sitting between them. The length of the CDR3 is 18 residues. Germline V gives CDR1 MNHEY, CDR2 SMNVEV (reference sequence).

This chain joins TRBV4-3 and TRBJ2-3; a weak D match, TRBD2 (6 bases). V was cut by 5 bases and J by 6 bases, with 12 bases left in between. CDR1 LGHNA and CDR2 YSLEER come from the germline V gene. The CDR3 is 13 amino acids. The CDR3 nucleotides read TGCGCCAGCAGCACTCGGAGGGTGGATACGCAGTATTTT. Encoded protein: CASSTRRVDTQYF.

CDR3 in DNA: TGCAGCGTTGAAGATCCTAGGACAGGGGTGACCGGGGAGCTGTTTTTT. Amino acid sequence: CSVEDPRTGVTGELFF. The V and J genes are TRBV29-1 and TRBJ2-2; 9 bases align to TRBD1. With 0 bases clipped from V and 5 bases from J, the junction kept 7 bases outside the gene matches. The germline CDR1 and CDR2 sequences are SQVTM and ANQGSEA. The length of the CDR3 is 16 residues.

The chain has TRBV7-9 and TRBJ2-7; 7 positions match TRBD1. The CDR3 totals 17 residues. The trim removed 5 bases at V and 0 bases at J, leaving 13 bases unmatched. Germline V gene data show CDR1 as SEHNR and CDR2 as FQNEAQ (reference sequence). The CDR3 bases are TGTGCCAGCAGCCGATCCCCCGGACAGGCGAGCTCCTACGAGCAGTACTTC. Translating it yields CASSRSPGQASSYEQYF.